This TCR beta chain is from a study of blood T cell repertoires in COVID-19. Overall study context: Specimens from acute and convalescent COVID-19 originated in the United States, Italy and Spain. T cells, B-cell-depleted T cells, or PBMCs supplied cDNA or gDNA.

A single count supports this clone. Generated by immunoSEQ multiplex PCR, the TCRdb table keeps only in-frame clones and is missing some. The table lists 350,000 to 550,000 clones, roughly 87% of them singletons, with over 1.5% in the top ten. CDR3 length equals 11 residues. The V gene lost 6 bases and the J gene lost 11 bases, with 13 bases spanning the gap. Specimen: PBMCs or T cells enriched from blood (not recorded which). This chain uses TRBV12-3 or TRBV12-4 with TRBJ1-1, with D perhaps matching TRBD1 (6 bases). This receptor was identified in a woman between 18 and 29 years old with acute COVID-19. Written as DNA, the CDR3 is TGTGCCAGCAGACAGGGATTAACCGCTTTCTTT. Its translation is CASRQGLTAFF.